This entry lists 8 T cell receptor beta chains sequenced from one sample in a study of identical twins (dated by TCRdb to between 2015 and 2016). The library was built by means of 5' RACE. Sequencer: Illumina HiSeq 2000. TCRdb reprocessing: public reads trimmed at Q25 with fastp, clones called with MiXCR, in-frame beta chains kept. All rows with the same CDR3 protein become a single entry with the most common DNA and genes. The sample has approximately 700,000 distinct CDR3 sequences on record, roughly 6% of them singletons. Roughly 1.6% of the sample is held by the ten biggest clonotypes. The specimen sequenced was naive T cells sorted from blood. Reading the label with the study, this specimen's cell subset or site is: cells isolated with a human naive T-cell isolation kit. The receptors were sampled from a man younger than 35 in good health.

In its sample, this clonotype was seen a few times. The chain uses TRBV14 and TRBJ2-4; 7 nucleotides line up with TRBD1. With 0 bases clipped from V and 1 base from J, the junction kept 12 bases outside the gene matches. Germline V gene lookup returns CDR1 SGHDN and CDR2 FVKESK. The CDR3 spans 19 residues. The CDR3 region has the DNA TGTGCCAGCAGCCAAGATAAATTTTATGGGACAGTGGCCAAAAACATTCAGTACTTC. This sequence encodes CASSQDKFYGTVAKNIQYF.

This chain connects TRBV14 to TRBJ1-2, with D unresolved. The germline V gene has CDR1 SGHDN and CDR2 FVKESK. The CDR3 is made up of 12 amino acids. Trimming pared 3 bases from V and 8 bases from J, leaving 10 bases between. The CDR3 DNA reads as TGTGCCAGCAGCCAGGGTCGGCTCGGCTACACCTTC. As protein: CASSQGRLGYTF.

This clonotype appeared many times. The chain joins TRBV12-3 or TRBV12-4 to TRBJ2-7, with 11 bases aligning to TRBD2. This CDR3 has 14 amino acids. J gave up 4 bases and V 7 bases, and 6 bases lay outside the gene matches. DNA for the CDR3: TGTGCCAGCACCCCGGGACTAGCGGATTACGAGCAGTACTTC. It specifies CASTPGLADYEQYF.

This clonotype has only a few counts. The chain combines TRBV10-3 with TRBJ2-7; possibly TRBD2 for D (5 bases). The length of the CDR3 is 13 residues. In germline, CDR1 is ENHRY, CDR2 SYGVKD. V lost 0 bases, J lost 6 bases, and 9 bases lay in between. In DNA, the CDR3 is TGTGCCATCAGTGAGTCGAGGGTACGCGAGCAGTACGTC. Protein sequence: CAISESRVREQYV.

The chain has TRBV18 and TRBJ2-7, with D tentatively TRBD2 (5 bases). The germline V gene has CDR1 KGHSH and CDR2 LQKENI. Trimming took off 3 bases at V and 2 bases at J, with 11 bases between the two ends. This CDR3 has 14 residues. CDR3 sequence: CASSPRERPYEQYF. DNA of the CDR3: TGTGCCAGCTCACCCCGGGAAAGACCCTACGAGCAGTACTTC.

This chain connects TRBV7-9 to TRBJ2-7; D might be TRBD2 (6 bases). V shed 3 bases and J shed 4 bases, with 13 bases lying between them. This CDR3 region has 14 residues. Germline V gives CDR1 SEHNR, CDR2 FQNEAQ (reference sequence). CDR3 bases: TGTGCCAGCAGCTTGGGGGACTGGGCTTACGAGCAGTACGTC. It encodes CASSLGDWAYEQYV.

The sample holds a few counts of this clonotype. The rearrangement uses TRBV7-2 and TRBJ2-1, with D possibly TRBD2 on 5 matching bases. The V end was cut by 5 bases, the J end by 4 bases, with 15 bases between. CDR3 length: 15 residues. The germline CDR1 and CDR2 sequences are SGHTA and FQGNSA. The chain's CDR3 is CASSAALLVYNEQFF. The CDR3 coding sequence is TGTGCCAGCAGCGCGGCCCTACTAGTGTACAATGAGCAGTTCTTC.

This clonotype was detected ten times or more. CDR3 sequence: CASSVDGASASSYNEQFF. DNA of the CDR3: TGTGCCAGCAGCGTAGATGGGGCTAGCGCGAGCTCCTACAATGAGCAGTTCTTC. This rearrangement joins TRBV9 to TRBJ2-1; D is perhaps TRBD2 (6 bases). V shed 0 bases and J shed 0 bases, with 16 bases lying between them. The CDR3 consists of 18 residues. Germline CDR1 is SGDLS and CDR2 is YYNGEE.